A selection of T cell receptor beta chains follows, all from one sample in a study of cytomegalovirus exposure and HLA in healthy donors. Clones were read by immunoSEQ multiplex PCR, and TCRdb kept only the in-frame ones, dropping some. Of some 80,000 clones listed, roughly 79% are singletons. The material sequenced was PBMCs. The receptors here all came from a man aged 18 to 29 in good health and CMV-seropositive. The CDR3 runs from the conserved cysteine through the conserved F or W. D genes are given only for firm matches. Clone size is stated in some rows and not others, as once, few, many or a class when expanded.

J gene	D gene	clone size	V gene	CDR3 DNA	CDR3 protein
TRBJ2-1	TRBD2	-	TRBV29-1	TGCAGCGTCGCCGGGACTAGCGGGAGGTATGAGCAGTTCTTC	CSVAGTSGRYEQFF
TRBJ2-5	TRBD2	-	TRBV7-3	TGTGCCAGCAGTCCAATAGCGGGAGGGGACGAGACCCAGTACTTC	CASSPIAGGDETQYF
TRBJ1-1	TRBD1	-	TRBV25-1	TGTGCCAGCAGTGCAGGGGGCGGTCCCTACACTGAAGCTTTCTTT	CASSAGGGPYTEAFF
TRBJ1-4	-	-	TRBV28	TGTGCCAGCAGCCTCGTCAAGGGGCTCAATGAAAAACTGTTTTTT	CASSLVKGLNEKLFF
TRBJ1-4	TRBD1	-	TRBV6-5	TGTGCCAGCAGTTACCAGACAGGGATTAATGAAAAACTGTTTTTT	CASSYQTGINEKLFF
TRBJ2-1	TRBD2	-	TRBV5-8	TGTGCCAGCAGCTGGGGGACCGGACTAGCGGGAGGGCCGAACAATGAGCAGTTCTTC	CASSWGTGLAGGPNNEQFF
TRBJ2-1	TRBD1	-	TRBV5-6	TGTGCCAGCAGCGCCGGGACAGGGGGAAATGAGCAGTTCTTC	CASSAGTGGNEQFF
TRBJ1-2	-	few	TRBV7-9	TGTGCCAGCAGCGGACTGCCGGGACTCAGGCTTAATGGCTACACCTTC	CASSGLPGLRLNGYTF
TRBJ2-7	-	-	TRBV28	TGTGCCAGCAGCCTGGGACTCTTCTACGAGCAGTACTTC	CASSLGLFYEQYF
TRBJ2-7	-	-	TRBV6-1	TGTGCCAGCAGTCAGGGGAAGAGTCCGATGGTGGAGCAGTACTTC	CASSQGKSPMVEQYF
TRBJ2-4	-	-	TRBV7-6	TGTGCCAGCAGCCCTGGCCGGCACAGGGCCCCAGCCAAAAACATTCAGTACTTC	CASSPGRHRAPAKNIQYF
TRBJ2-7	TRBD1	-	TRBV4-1	TGCGCCAGCAGCCATCCGGGACAGGGGAACTACGAGCAGTACTTC	CASSHPGQGNYEQYF
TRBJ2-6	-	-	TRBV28	TGTGCCAGCATCTCCCAAGGGGAGGTGGGGCCAAGCTCTGGGGCCAACGTCCTGACTTTC	CASISQGEVGPSSGANVLTF
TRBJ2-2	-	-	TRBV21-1	TGTGCCACCCGCGGGTTGGAACGTAACACCGGGGAGCTGTTTTTT	CATRGLERNTGELFF
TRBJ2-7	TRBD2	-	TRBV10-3	TGTGCCATCAGACTAGCGGGATACAGCTACGAGCAGTACTTC	CAIRLAGYSYEQYF
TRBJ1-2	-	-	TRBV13	TGTGCCAGCACCCAAGGGGGAAGCGGCTACACCTTC	CASTQGGSGYTF
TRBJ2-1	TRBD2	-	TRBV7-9	TGTGCCAGCAGCTCGGGGACTAGTGGCGATGAGCAGTTCTTC	CASSSGTSGDEQFF
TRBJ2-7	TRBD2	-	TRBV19	TGTGCCAGTAGTTCCGGGACTAGCTTCTACGAGCAGTACTTC	CASSSGTSFYEQYF
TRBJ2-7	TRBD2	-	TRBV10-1	TGCGCCAGCAGCGCGGGGGGCGCGGAGAACGAGCAGTACTTC	CASSAGGAENEQYF
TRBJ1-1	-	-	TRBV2	TGTGCCAGCCCATTAACAGGGTACACTGAAGCTTTCTTT	CASPLTGYTEAFF
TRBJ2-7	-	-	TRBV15	TGTGCCACCAGCAGACCCGATAGCGATGGAACCTACGAGCAGTACTTC	CATSRPDSDGTYEQYF
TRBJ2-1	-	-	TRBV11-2	TGTGCCAGCAGCTTATTGAGGGGGTCCTACAATGAGCAGTTCTTC	CASSLLRGSYNEQFF
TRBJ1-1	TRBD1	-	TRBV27	TGTGCCAGCAGTTCAGACAGGGCCGACACTGAAGCTTTCTTT	CASSSDRADTEAFF